Shown below are 21 T cell receptor beta chains from a single sample sequenced in a study of blood T cells in healthy people across ages. Together with a sample-barcoded 5' primer, a J-beta primer mix was included in a second PCR lasting roughly 6 to 12 cycles. From the 5' RACE reads, TCRdb called clonotypes with MiXCR, one entry per CDR3 protein. The repertoire includes 1.5 million to 2 million distinct CDR3 sequences, roughly 28% of them detected once, and roughly 8% sits in the top ten. The source material was blood. Receptors were obtained from a woman aged 25 to 39 in good health.

As to this clonotype: The CDR3 does not close with the conserved phenylalanine or tryptophan, likely indicating a read error. The chain has TRBV3-1 and TRBJ2-3; possible D gene TRBD2, 5 bases. Between the trimmed V and J ends, which lost 6 bases and 2 bases, there was a span of 12 bases. The length of the CDR3 is 14 residues. The germline gives CDR1 LGHDT, CDR2 YNNKEL (reference sequence). As DNA, the CDR3 is TGTGCCAGCAGGGGGAGTTTCCACACAGATACGCAGTATTCT. Translation gives CASRGSFHTDTQYS.

Comments on this clonotype: A much larger clone lies one base from this, so it may be a read error. The chain links TRBV7-8 to TRBJ2-7, with TRBD2 matching 10 bases. CDR3 length: 14 residues. In germline, CDR1 is SGHVS, CDR2 FQNEAQ. The CDR3: CAGSLGTSDYEQYF. CDR3 sequence (DNA): TGTGCCGGCAGCTTAGGGACTAGCGACTACGAGCAGTACTTC.

The gene calls are TRBV12-3 or TRBV12-4 and TRBJ2-7; D is possibly TRBD1 or TRBD2 (5 bases each). The CDR3 sequence is 13 residues long. The V gene lost 6 bases and the J gene lost 5 bases, with 14 bases spanning the gap. The CDR3: CASRRGAPDEQYF. CDR3 in DNA: TGTGCCAGCAGAAGAGGGGCCCCTGACGAGCAGTACTTC.

The chain combines TRBV9 with TRBJ2-5; D gene ambiguous. The CDR3 runs to 13 residues. V was cut by 0 bases and J by 11 bases, with 14 bases left in between. Germline V CDR1 and CDR2: SGDLS, YYNGEE. In nucleotides, the CDR3 is TGTGCCAGCAGCGTAGACTACCACAATGAGCAGTACTTC. Translating gives CASSVDYHNEQYF.

This clonotype came up a few times. The J gene is TRBJ2-1, the V gene TRBV29-1, with TRBD1 as a possible D gene (7 bases). Trimming took off 4 bases at V and 9 bases at J, with 16 bases between the two ends. Per the germline V gene, CDR1 is SQVTM and CDR2 is ANQGSEA. This CDR3 is built from 13 residues. CDR3 DNA sequence: TGCAGCGTTGGTGGGCAGGGGGGTGCTGAGCAGTTCTTC. Encoded protein: CSVGGQGGAEQFF.

V and J are TRBV20-1 and TRBJ2-2, with TRBD1 as a possible D gene (5 bases). The germline V gene has CDR1 DFQATT and CDR2 SNEGSKA (reference sequence). The CDR3 is 13 amino acids. V lost 3 bases and J lost 1, with 6 bases in between. The CDR3 sequence: CSASGQNTGELFF. CDR3 bases: TGCAGTGCTAGCGGACAGAACACCGGGGAGCTGTTTTTT.

This rearrangement joins TRBV12-3 or TRBV12-4 to TRBJ2-4, with 9 bases aligning to TRBD1. CDR3 length: 20 residues. The trim removed 5 bases at V and 0 bases at J, leaving 17 bases unmatched. The CDR3 DNA follows: TGTGCCAGCAGTCCAAGCTTGGGACAGGGATCCTTACTAGCCAAAAACATTCAGTACTTC. Residues: CASSPSLGQGSLLAKNIQYF.

This clonotype was seen a handful of times. The J gene is TRBJ1-2, the V gene TRBV2; 7 bases are shared with TRBD1. Trimming cost V 5 bases and J 4 bases; bases outside gene matches: 10. Germline CDR1 reads SNHLY; CDR2 reads FYNNEI. The CDR3 length is 15 residues. CDR3 coding DNA: TGTGCCAGCAGTAACTTTATCGGACAGGCCTATGGCTACACCTTC. Translation: CASSNFIGQAYGYTF. The full variable domain, rest sourced from reference TRBV2 and TRBJ1-2, is EPEVTQTPSHQVTQMGQEVILRCVPISNHLYFYWYRQILGQKVEFLVSFYNNEISEKSEIFDDQFSVERPDGSNFTLKIRSTKLEDSAMYFCASSNFIGQAYGYTFGSGTRLTVV.

With respect to this clonotype: Sequence at one end of the junction differs from germline and may be a read error. The V call is TRBV12-5, the J call TRBJ1-2, with D tentatively TRBD1 (6 bases). The CDR3 has 15 residues. The germline V gene has CDR1 LGHNT and CDR2 FRNRAP. The CDR3 region has the DNA TGTGCTAGTGGTTTGGTACTACAGGGATCGGATGGCTGCACCTTC. Encoded protein: CASGLVLQGSDGCTF.

The chain couples TRBV7-9 to TRBJ1-1, with unresolved D. The CDR3 runs to 14 residues. The V end lost 5 bases, the J end lost 4 bases, and 14 bases lay between the germline ends. The germline V gene has CDR1 SEHNR and CDR2 FQNEAQ (reference sequence). The CDR3 nucleotides are TGTGCCAGCAGCCCCGATGGGAGTAGCACTGAAGCTTTCTTT. Its translation: CASSPDGSSTEAFF.

To note about this clonotype: This may come from a read error, since a much larger clone is one base off. The chain's CDR3 is CASRRRGSLETFF. DNA for the CDR3: TGTGCCAGCAGGCGCCGGGGATCGCTTGAAACTTTCTTT. The V gene is TRBV6-5, the J gene TRBJ1-1; D call uncertain. The CDR3 has 13 amino acids. Germline V gene sequence: CDR1 MNHEY, CDR2 SVGAGI.

The V and J genes are TRBV5-1 and TRBJ2-3; 7 positions match TRBD1. Per the germline V gene, CDR1 is SGHRS and CDR2 is YFSETQ. This CDR3 region has 16 residues. The V gene end was trimmed by 4 bases and the J gene end by 3 bases; junction bases not matched to a gene: 11. This chain's CDR3 is CASSRRGGLGTDTQYF. CDR3 bases: TGCGCCAGCAGCCGACGAGGGGGCTTGGGTACAGATACGCAGTATTTT.

The genes are TRBV12-3 or TRBV12-4 and TRBJ1-2; D remains ambiguous. Trimming left V 6 bases short and J 3 bases short, with 14 bases between. The length of the CDR3 is 14 residues. The CDR3 sequence is CASSSRVLHYGYTF. The CDR3 DNA reads as TGTGCCAGCAGCTCCCGGGTTCTTCACTATGGCTACACCTTC.

As to this clonotype: This could be a read error, since a much larger clone is one nucleotide away. The chain recombines TRBV20-1 with TRBJ2-3; 10 nucleotides align to TRBD2. This CDR3 is 14 amino acids long. Trimming removed 7 bases from V and 4 bases from J; junction bases left unmatched: 8. Germline-derived CDR1 and CDR2 are DFQATT and SNEGSKA (reference sequence). CDR3 sequence reads: CSGQRAGGADTQYF. DNA of the CDR3: TGCAGTGGCCAACGAGCGGGAGGGGCAGATACGCAGTATTTT.

The chain has TRBV7-2 and TRBJ2-1; D gene uncertain. This CDR3 is 12 amino acids long. Germline V gives CDR1 SGHTA, CDR2 FQGNSA. Trimming left V 4 bases short and J 12 bases short, with 13 bases between. The CDR3 coding sequence is TGTGCCAGCAGCTATTTAGTATTTGGGCAGTTCTTC. It yields the protein CASSYLVFGQFF.

V and J are TRBV28 and TRBJ2-7, with unresolved D. Trimming left V 8 bases short and J 0 bases short, with 8 bases between. Germline CDR1 MDHEN, CDR2 SYDVKM. This CDR3 comprises 12 residues. CDR3: CASRVGSYEQYF. DNA of the CDR3: TGTGCCAGCCGCGTGGGCTCCTACGAGCAGTACTTC.

In the case of this clonotype: Just one base apart from a much larger clone, this may be a read error. V is TRBV10-3 and J is TRBJ2-1; 7 bases fit TRBD2. This CDR3 contains 15 residues. Germline V gene data show CDR1 as ENHRY and CDR2 as SYGVKD. V shed 4 bases, J shed 13 bases, and the junction held 16 bases outside the gene matches. The chain's CDR3 is CAISGGRGGSETQFF. In nucleotides, the CDR3 is TGTGCCATCAGTGGCGGACGCGGGGGATCAGAGACCCAGTTCTTC.

The chain links TRBV2 to TRBJ1-4, with D perhaps TRBD1 (5 bases). Trimming left V 6 bases short and J 7 bases short, with 18 bases between. There are 15 residues in the CDR3. In germline, CDR1 is SNHLY, CDR2 FYNNEI. CDR3 protein: CASRPQGVAGEKLFF. The CDR3 coding sequence is TGTGCCAGCAGGCCTCAGGGTGTTGCTGGTGAAAAACTGTTTTTT.

The DNA for the CDR3 is TGCAGCGTTGAAGAAAATCTACTACCTTATGGCTACACCTTC. This encodes CSVEENLLPYGYTF. The chain combines TRBV29-1 with TRBJ1-2, with D uncertain. Deletions cut 0 bases from V and 5 bases from J, with 13 bases between. This CDR3 contains 14 residues. Germline values: CDR1 SQVTM, CDR2 ANQGSEA.

In regard to this clonotype: Given a much more abundant clone one base away, this may be a read error. The chain carries TRBV20-1 and TRBJ2-3; D might be TRBD1 (6 bases). This CDR3 is 13 amino acids long. Germline-derived CDR1 and CDR2 are DFQATT and SNEGSKA (reference sequence). The CDR3 loop is CSASGGDTDMQYF. The CDR3 region has the DNA TGCAGTGCTAGTGGTGGGGACACAGATATGCAGTATTTT.

DNA for the CDR3: TGTGCCAGCAGCTTAAGGGGACTAGCGGGAGGAATGGGTGAGCAGTTCTTC. Its protein product is CASSLRGLAGGMGEQFF. J is TRBJ2-1 and V is TRBV7-2; TRBD2 matches 15 bases. The J segment lost 9 bases and the V segment lost 2 bases, leaving 8 bases of the junction unmatched. Germline V gene sequence: CDR1 SGHTA, CDR2 FQGNSA. The CDR3 runs 17 residues.